Below, 26 T cell receptor beta chains from the same sample are listed, as sequenced in a study of cytomegalovirus exposure and HLA in healthy donors. This PCR relied on a set of 60 Vbeta primers and 13 Jbeta primers. Libraries were prepared by immunoSEQ multiplex PCR; TCRdb keeps only in-frame clonotypes and omits some of them. The data contain about 200,000 clones, less than 80% of them singletons. Sequenced material: PBMCs. The origin of the receptors is a woman in her twenties or thirties in good health and CMV-seropositive.

The DNA of the CDR3 is TGCAGCGTTGATAATGGGAGGACTGCCTATACGCAGTATTTT. Its protein product is CSVDNGRTAYTQYF. This chain joins TRBV29-1 and TRBJ2-3, with D possibly TRBD2 on 6 matching bases. Germline CDR1 reads SQVTM; CDR2 reads ANQGSEA. This CDR3 is 14 amino acids long. V lost 3 bases and J lost 7, with 17 bases in between.

This chain connects TRBV11-3 to TRBJ2-3; no clear D gene. CDR1 and CDR2 from the germline V gene are SGHNT and YENEEA. Trimming pared 1 base from V and 4 bases from J, leaving 9 bases between. The CDR3 runs 14 residues. CDR3 in amino acids: CASSLVGSSDTQYF. The CDR3 DNA sequence: TGTGCCAGCAGCTTAGTTGGTAGTTCAGATACGCAGTATTTT. The complete variable domain, with remaining parts taken from reference TRBV11-3 and TRBJ2-3, reads EAGVVQSPRYKIIEKKQPVAFWCNPISGHNTLYWYLQNLGQGPELLIRYENEEAVDDSQLPKDRFSAERLKGVDSTLKIQPAELGDSAVYLCASSLVGSSDTQYFGPGTRLTVL.

This clone was seen just once. This chain links TRBV5-4 with TRBJ2-7, with a weak D call TRBD1 (8 bases). V lost 4 bases and J lost 6, with 11 bases in between. CDR3 size: 12 residues. Germline V lookup: CDR1 SGHNT, CDR2 YYREEE (reference sequence). The CDR3, as DNA: TGTGCCAGCAGCCACAGGGGGGGCGAGCAGTACTTC. Its protein is CASSHRGGEQYF.

The CDR3 DNA is TGTGCCAGCAGTGCAACAGGGGGCGCTGACTATGGCTACACCTTC. Amino acids: CASSATGGADYGYTF. V usage is TRBV2 and J usage is TRBJ1-2, with TRBD1 identical over 9 bases. The CDR3 contains 15 residues. Looked up from germline, CDR1 is SNHLY and CDR2 is FYNNEI. Unmatched junction bases numbered 6, after V lost 4 bases and J lost 3 bases.

The chain couples TRBV19 to TRBJ2-7; TRBD1 agrees at 12 bases. This CDR3 region has 15 residues. V trimming: 4 bases; J trimming: 6 bases; junction bases outside the gene matches: 7. Germline loops: CDR1 LNHDA, CDR2 SQIVND (reference sequence). The CDR3 nucleotides read TGTGCCAGTAGTACCCGGGACAGGGGGCGGCGCGAGCAGTACTTC. Translating it yields CASSTRDRGRREQYF.

This chain links TRBV5-1 with TRBJ1-1; D gene ambiguous. In germline, CDR1 is SGHRS, CDR2 YFSETQ. This CDR3 has 13 residues. Trimming took 4 bases from V and 10 from J, leaving 17 bases between them. In DNA, the CDR3 is TGCGCCAGCAGCATGGACGGGTCGACGCCAGCTTTCTTT. Its translation: CASSMDGSTPAFF.

The J gene is TRBJ2-1, the V gene TRBV5-1, with unresolved D. Looked up from germline, CDR1 is SGHRS and CDR2 is YFSETQ. Deletions cut 4 bases from V and 0 bases from J, with 14 bases between. There are 16 residues in the CDR3. The CDR3 spells CASSPGEVPSYNEQFF. CDR3 sequence (DNA): TGCGCCAGCAGCCCCGGAGAGGTCCCCTCCTACAATGAGCAGTTCTTC.

In nucleotides, the CDR3 is TGTGCCAGCAGCTTGGGACAGGGAAGGAATGAAAAACTGTTTTTT. Its protein product is CASSLGQGRNEKLFF. V gene TRBV7-9 combines with J gene TRBJ1-4, with 9 nucleotides matching TRBD1. The CDR3 has 15 amino acids. V trimming: 3 bases; J trimming: 5 bases; junction bases outside the gene matches: 4. Germline V gene lookup returns CDR1 SEHNR and CDR2 FQNEAQ (reference sequence).

V and J are TRBV6-5 and TRBJ2-7; the D is unclear. V lost 4 bases and J 0 bases, leaving 10 bases between the germline ends. CDR3 length: 14 amino acids. Germline assignment: CDR1 MNHEY and CDR2 SVGAGI. The CDR3 loop is CASSSQISSYEQYF. CDR3 nucleotides: TGTGCCAGCAGTTCCCAAATCAGCTCCTACGAGCAGTACTTC.

This clone was recorded a few times. V and J are TRBV7-8 and TRBJ1-1; TRBD1 might be the D (5 bases). Germline V gene lookup returns CDR1 SGHVS and CDR2 FQNEAQ. Trimming stripped 3 bases from V and 1 base from J, with 9 bases between. CDR3 length: 14 residues. The CDR3 DNA reads as TGTGCCAGCAGCTTTGGACATTCGAACACTGAAGCTTTCTTT. Translated, it gives CASSFGHSNTEAFF.

In this sample, this clone turned up a few times. V usage is TRBV4-2 and J usage is TRBJ2-5; D is ambiguous. The CDR3 extends over 16 amino acids. Germline V lookup: CDR1 LGHNA, CDR2 YNFKEQ. Trimming cost V 1 base and J 5 bases, with 17 bases left between them. CDR3 sequence (DNA): TGTGCCAGCAGCCAAGTTTTCCCCCTAGGCCCGGAGACCCAGTACTTC. Protein sequence: CASSQVFPLGPETQYF.

The table lists this clone with a few counts. The chain is built from TRBV7-6 and TRBJ1-1; 7 nucleotides line up with TRBD1. V lost 1 base, J lost 4 bases, and 6 bases stayed unmatched. CDR3 length: 15 residues. The germline V gene has CDR1 SGHVS and CDR2 FNYEAQ. CDR3 sequence: CASSLGHRGGTEAFF. The DNA for the CDR3 is TGTGCCAGCAGCTTAGGTCACAGGGGAGGCACTGAAGCTTTCTTT. The full variable domain, in which reference TRBV7-6 and TRBJ1-1 provide the parts outside the CDR3, is GAGVSQSPRYKVTKRGQDVALRCDPISGHVSLYWYRQALGQGPEFLTYFNYEAQQDKSGLPNDRFSAERPEGSISTLTIQRTEQRDSAMYRCASSLGHRGGTEAFFGQGTRLTVV.

CDR3 DNA: TGTGCCTGGAGTAGGACAGGGGGCTACGAGCAGTACTTC. Amino acids: CAWSRTGGYEQYF. This rearrangement joins TRBV30 to TRBJ2-7; 10 bases fit TRBD1. Losses at the gene ends were 2 bases for V and 3 bases for J; bases not matched to a gene: 1. The CDR3 has 13 residues. Germline V gene data show CDR1 as GTSNPN and CDR2 as SVGIG (reference sequence).

V usage is TRBV6-5 and J usage is TRBJ2-3, with 7 positions matching TRBD1. The V gene end was trimmed by 0 bases and the J gene end by 1 base; junction bases not matched to a gene: 4. CDR3 length: 16 residues. Germline-derived CDR1 and CDR2 are MNHEY and SVGAGI. The CDR3 nucleotides read TGTGCCAGCAGTTACTCAAGACAGGGCGGCACAGATACGCAGTATTTT. It yields the protein CASSYSRQGGTDTQYF.

This sequence joins TRBV7-2 and TRBJ2-5, with D possibly TRBD2 on 6 matching bases. The length of the CDR3 is 14 residues. V was pared by 5 bases and J by 5 bases, with 15 bases between. CDR1 is SGHTA and CDR2 is FQGNSA in the germline V gene. CDR3 sequence (DNA): TGTGCCAGCAGCCGACCGGGGGTCCGGGAGACCCAGTACTTC. Translation: CASSRPGVRETQYF.

V usage is TRBV4-2 and J usage is TRBJ1-4; TRBD1 might be the D (6 bases). Germline V CDR1 and CDR2: LGHNA, YNFKEQ. CDR3 length: 15 amino acids. The ends were cut back, 4 bases at V and 7 bases at J, with 16 bases in the middle. The CDR3 spells CASSRLGGKGEKLFF. In nucleotides, the CDR3 is TGTGCCAGCAGCCGGCTAGGGGGTAAAGGTGAAAAACTGTTTTTT.

The chain links TRBV30 to TRBJ2-3; D is possibly TRBD2 (7 bases). V was pared by 2 bases and J by 1 base, with 10 bases between. CDR1 is GTSNPN, CDR2 SVGIG, per germline (reference sequence). CDR3 length: 14 amino acids. The CDR3 loop reads CAWSRGAGTDTQYF. The DNA of the CDR3 is TGTGCCTGGAGTCGGGGGGCCGGCACAGATACGCAGTATTTT.

The chain employs TRBV12-5 and TRBJ2-3; 7 bases align to TRBD2. The CDR3 contains 14 residues. V was pared by 8 bases and J by 0 bases, with 5 bases of the junction left unmatched. Germline V gene data show CDR1 as LGHNT and CDR2 as FRNRAP. CDR3 coding DNA: TGTGCTAGTTCCCCGGGGGGAAGCACAGATACGCAGTATTTT. Its protein is CASSPGGSTDTQYF. The whole variable domain, filled in from reference TRBV12-5 and TRBJ2-3, reads DARVTQTPRHKVTEMGQEVTMRCQPILGHNTVFWYRQTMMQGLELLAYFRNRAPLDDSGMPKDRFSAEMPDATLATLKIQPSEPRDSAVYFCASSPGGSTDTQYFGPGTRLTVL.

This clone has more than one count but fewer than ten. V usage is TRBV19 and J usage is TRBJ1-5, with a possible D match to TRBD1 (6 bases). The CDR3 spans 16 residues. From germline, CDR1 is LNHDA and CDR2 SQIVND (reference sequence). V was trimmed by 9 bases and J by 1 base, leaving 19 bases between them. As DNA, the CDR3 is TGTGCCAGCAACAACGACCGGGACATAAGCAATCAGCCCCAGCATTTT. Its protein is CASNNDRDISNQPQHF.

The chain joins TRBV7-8 to TRBJ1-2; D unresolved. CDR1 is SGHVS and CDR2 is FQNEAQ in the germline V gene. The V end lost 5 bases, the J end lost 4 bases, and 17 bases lay between the germline ends. The CDR3 consists of 15 residues. CDR3 region: CASSLFGPLVYGYTF. CDR3 sequence (DNA): TGTGCCAGCAGCCTGTTTGGTCCATTAGTCTATGGCTACACCTTC.

The chain has TRBV5-6 and TRBJ2-7; no clear D. This CDR3 is built from 14 residues. Germline loops: CDR1 SGHDT, CDR2 YYEEEE. Trimming pared 1 base from V and 2 bases from J, leaving 10 bases between. As DNA, the CDR3 is TGTGCCAGCAGCTTGAAAGGCGGCCCCTACGAGCAGTACTTC. Its protein product is CASSLKGGPYEQYF.

V is TRBV9 and J is TRBJ1-6, with 12 bases lining up with TRBD1. CDR1 and CDR2 (germline): SGDLS, YYNGEE. With V trimmed by 7 bases and J by 9 bases, 5 bases remained unmatched. The CDR3 loop spans 14 amino acids. The CDR3 coding sequence is TGTGCCAGCGGCAGGGACAGGGGGCCTTCACCCCTCCACTTT. Amino acids: CASGRDRGPSPLHF.

This rearrangement joins TRBV27 to TRBJ2-3; D not resolved. This CDR3 has 13 residues. Germline CDR1 is MNHEY and CDR2 is SMNVEV (reference sequence). V lost 2 bases to trimming and J lost 1 base, with 4 bases between them. The CDR3 loop reads CASSLIGTDTQYF. CDR3 nucleotide sequence: TGTGCCAGCAGTTTAATAGGCACAGATACGCAGTATTTT.

This chain uses TRBV6-4 with TRBJ1-3; 9 nucleotides line up with TRBD1. With 6 bases clipped from V and 0 bases from J, the junction kept 15 bases outside the gene matches. The CDR3 has 19 residues. CDR1 and CDR2 from the germline V gene are MRHNA and SNTAGT. The CDR3: CASSAGTGYISSSGNTIYF. The CDR3 coding sequence is TGTGCCAGCAGCGCCGGGACAGGGTATATTTCGAGCTCTGGAAACACCATATATTTT.

The CDR3 DNA reads TGTGCCAGCAGCTCGGGACAGGGTGTAGGTACAGATACGCAGTATTTT. Translated, it gives CASSSGQGVGTDTQYF. The rearrangement links TRBV11-3 to TRBJ2-3, with 9 positions matching TRBD1. The V and J ends lost 4 bases and 3 bases, in that order; junction bases with no gene match: 8. The length of the CDR3 is 16 residues. In germline, CDR1 is SGHNT, CDR2 YENEEA.

The rearrangement links TRBV11-3 to TRBJ1-1, with D unclear. The ends were cut back, 5 bases at V and 7 bases at J, with 14 bases in the middle. Germline values: CDR1 SGHNT, CDR2 YENEEA. The CDR3 has 13 residues. In DNA, the CDR3 is TGTGCCAGCAGCCTCCGACCAGGAGGTGAAGCTTTCTTT. This codes for CASSLRPGGEAFF.